Listed here are 27 T cell receptor beta chains from one sample, sequenced in a study of beta chain features in type 1 diabetes. These receptors' targets are unknown. Sequenced material consisted of expressed TCRB transcripts (all of the isolated RNA was reverse transcribed). Libraries were prepared by immunoSEQ multiplex PCR; TCRdb keeps only in-frame clonotypes and omits some of them. This table has 630,000 or so clones, over 12% appearing once. General study results and limits: Among patients with Type 1 diabetes, TCRB CDR3s were moderately but significantly shorter in every one of the four CD4+ subsets.

Specimen: naive CD4+ T cells from blood. Receptors were obtained from a man younger than 30 with type 1 diabetes.

This clone was recorded a few times. The chain uses TRBV4-3 and TRBJ2-3; tentative D call: TRBD1 (6 bases). The germline gives CDR1 LGHNA, CDR2 YSLEER. The CDR3 consists of 16 residues. V lost 5 bases, J lost 0 bases, and 15 bases lay in between. Here the CDR3 reads CASSYRTAASTDTQYF. As DNA, the CDR3 is TGCGCCAGCAGCTACAGGACAGCAGCTAGCACAGATACGCAGTATTTT.

The chain uses TRBV30 and TRBJ2-3; D gene unclear. Deletions cut 0 bases from V and 0 bases from J, with 7 bases between. Germline V lookup: CDR1 GTSNPN, CDR2 SVGIG (reference sequence). The CDR3 has 14 residues. The CDR3 here is CAWSVQTSTDTQYF. The CDR3 DNA is TGTGCCTGGAGTGTACAGACTAGCACAGATACGCAGTATTTT.

This clone was seen only a few times. The chain links TRBV7-9 to TRBJ1-3; D ambiguous. The ends were cut back, 5 bases at V and 3 bases at J, with 11 bases in the middle. The CDR3 extends over 14 amino acids. Germline loops: CDR1 SEHNR, CDR2 FQNEAQ (reference sequence). The CDR3 DNA reads TGTGCCAGCAGCGAGCCTGGGTATGGAAACACCATATATTTT. Translating gives CASSEPGYGNTIYF.

This clone was found a few times. The chain joins TRBV19 to TRBJ2-3, with unresolved D. This CDR3 contains 14 residues. Germline V gene sequence: CDR1 LNHDA, CDR2 SQIVND (reference sequence). Between the trimmed V and J ends, which lost 6 bases and 9 bases, there was a span of 19 bases. The CDR3 region is CASSLPERPKTQYF. CDR3 DNA: TGTGCCAGTAGCCTCCCCGAGAGGCCAAAGACGCAGTATTTT.

As regards this clone: Distinct nucleotide sequences in the sample also encode this CDR3. The chain carries TRBV30 and TRBJ2-3, with D possibly TRBD1 on 5 matching bases. CDR3 size: 12 residues. V gave up 2 bases and J gave up 6 bases, with 9 bases separating them. In germline, CDR1 is GTSNPN, CDR2 SVGIG (reference sequence). CDR3 nucleotides: TGTGCCTGGAGTAGGGGAATCGATACGCAGTATTTT. Translating it yields CAWSRGIDTQYF.

This clone occurred a few times. The J gene is TRBJ2-7, the V gene TRBV7-9, with 10 bases that match TRBD1. CDR3 size: 14 residues. V trimming: 5 bases; J trimming: 3 bases; junction bases outside the gene matches: 4. Per the germline V gene, CDR1 is SEHNR and CDR2 is FQNEAQ (reference sequence). The CDR3 loop is CASSPRTGGYEQYF. The CDR3 coding sequence is TGTGCCAGCAGCCCCCGGACAGGGGGCTACGAGCAGTACTTC.

This clone was recorded a few times. The chain couples TRBV4-3 to TRBJ2-7; no firm D call. CDR3 length: 14 residues. V lost 0 bases and J 2 bases, leaving 8 bases between the germline ends. Germline lookup yields CDR1 LGHNA and CDR2 YSLEER. In nucleotides, the CDR3 is TGCGCCAGCAGCCAAGATTTACAGACCTACGAGCAGTACTTC. Its protein product is CASSQDLQTYEQYF.

The chain uses TRBV29-1 and TRBJ1-2; D ambiguous. The CDR3 spans 12 residues. V shed 7 bases and J shed 6 bases, with 15 bases lying between them. Germline CDR1 reads SQVTM; CDR2 reads ANQGSEA. DNA of the CDR3: TGCAGCGCCCGACGGGGAGGTCATGGCTACACCTTC. It specifies CSARRGGHGYTF. The full variable domain, completed using reference TRBV29-1 and TRBJ1-2, is SAVISQKPSRDICQRGTSLTIQCQVDSQVTMMFWYRQQPGQSLTLIATANQGSEATYESGFVIDKFPISRPNLTFSTLTVSNMSPEDSSIYLCSARRGGHGYTFGSGTRLTVV.

The chain carries TRBV9 and TRBJ2-1; 8 bases align to TRBD2. This CDR3 region has 18 residues. J lost 0 bases, V lost 0 bases, and 8 bases had no gene match. Germline V gives CDR1 SGDLS, CDR2 YYNGEE. In nucleotides, the CDR3 is TGTGCCAGCAGCGTAGGGCTAGCGGGTGGGTCCTCCTACAATGAGCAGTTCTTC. The encoded protein is CASSVGLAGGSSYNEQFF.

This chain links TRBV11-2 with TRBJ1-2, with a possible D match to TRBD1 (5 bases). The CDR3 runs to 13 residues. Trimming removed 5 bases from V and 4 bases from J, with 11 bases in between. Germline V gene lookup returns CDR1 SGHAT and CDR2 FQNNGV. CDR3 DNA: TGTGCCAGCAGCCCCCCAGGGAGCTATGGCTACACCTTC. It codes for CASSPPGSYGYTF.

V usage is TRBV18 and J usage is TRBJ2-1, with D hard to call. Germline loops: CDR1 KGHSH, CDR2 LQKENI. Trimming cost V 0 bases and J 5 bases, with 5 bases left between them. CDR3 length: 13 residues. For the CDR3, the DNA is TGTGCCAGCTCACCACCGTCCGACAATGAGCAGTTCTTC. Translation: CASSPPSDNEQFF.

The gene calls are TRBV7-2 and TRBJ2-5; D is possibly TRBD2 (5 bases). CDR3 length equals 14 residues. V lost 2 bases and J 2 bases, leaving 9 bases between the germline ends. Germline CDR1 and CDR2: SGHTA and FQGNSA. The CDR3 spells CASSLSRGQETQYF. The CDR3 nucleotides read TGTGCCAGCAGCTTAAGCCGGGGTCAAGAGACCCAGTACTTC.

V usage is TRBV29-1 and J usage is TRBJ2-7, with a possible D match to TRBD2 (6 bases). There are 13 residues in the CDR3. V was trimmed by 6 bases and J by 6 bases, leaving 18 bases between them. Germline-derived CDR1 and CDR2 are SQVTM and ANQGSEA. CDR3 residues: CSVQPGPGGEQYF. The CDR3 DNA sequence: TGCAGCGTCCAGCCCGGCCCCGGGGGCGAGCAGTACTTC.

This clone has more than one count but fewer than ten. The junction does not match germline at one end; this may be a read error. This chain uses TRBV7-7 with TRBJ2-5; maybe TRBD1 (5 bases). Germline CDR1 reads SSHAT; CDR2 reads FNYEAQ (reference sequence). The CDR3 runs to 13 residues. CDR3 bases: TGTGCTAGCAGCTTAGACAGAGAAGAGACCCAGTACTTC. Encoded protein: CASSLDREETQYF.

The chain uses TRBV4-3 and TRBJ2-2; 8 positions agree with TRBD1. Losses at the gene ends were 0 bases for V and 3 bases for J; bases not matched to a gene: 15. The germline gives CDR1 LGHNA, CDR2 YSLEER. The CDR3 consists of 20 residues. The chain's CDR3 is CASSQEIFPDTGGYTGELFF. The CDR3 nucleotides read TGCGCCAGCAGCCAAGAAATATTCCCAGATACAGGGGGATACACCGGGGAGCTGTTTTTT.

This clone was detected only a few times. V and J are TRBV6-6 and TRBJ2-7; the D gene is possibly TRBD1 (6 bases). Trimming took 5 bases from V and 5 from J, leaving 16 bases between them. CDR3 length: 14 residues. CDR1 MNHNY and CDR2 SVGAGI come from the germline V gene (reference sequence). DNA for the CDR3: TGTGCCAGCAGTCCATCCCAGGGGCGCGACGAGCAGTACTTC. Protein sequence: CASSPSQGRDEQYF.

The chain has TRBV28 and TRBJ1-2; D perhaps matches TRBD1 (6 bases). This CDR3 region has 14 residues. Germline V gene lookup returns CDR1 MDHEN and CDR2 SYDVKM. The ends were cut back, 6 bases at V and 4 bases at J, with 15 bases in the middle. The chain's CDR3 is CASSRPGQPYGYTF. DNA of the CDR3: TGTGCCAGCAGCCGCCCGGGACAACCCTATGGCTACACCTTC.

V gene TRBV5-1 combines with J gene TRBJ1-1; no reliable D call. The CDR3 extends over 14 amino acids. CDR1 SGHRS and CDR2 YFSETQ come from the germline V gene. The V gene lost 3 bases and the J gene lost 6 bases, with 15 bases spanning the gap. The CDR3 sequence is CASSSDGALSEAFF. As DNA, the CDR3 is TGCGCCAGCAGCTCCGACGGTGCGTTGTCTGAAGCTTTCTTT.

A few counts support this clone. V gene TRBV4-3 combines with J gene TRBJ1-2; TRBD1 matches at 8 bases. Looked up from germline, CDR1 is LGHNA and CDR2 is YSLEER. This CDR3 is built from 16 residues. V lost 3 bases to trimming and J lost 4 bases; unmatched junction nucleotides: 10. The CDR3 coding sequence is TGCGCCAGCAGCCAGCAAACAGGGGGAGGAGGCTATGGCTACACCTTC. It yields the protein CASSQQTGGGGYGYTF.

The V gene is TRBV7-9, the J gene TRBJ1-5, with TRBD1 as a possible D gene (6 bases). Trimming stripped 3 bases from V and 14 bases from J, with 17 bases between. In germline, CDR1 is SEHNR, CDR2 FQNEAQ (reference sequence). The CDR3 has 13 amino acids. This CDR3 is CASSFPSGEGKHF. Here the CDR3 DNA reads TGTGCCAGCAGCTTCCCCTCAGGGGAGGGAAAGCATTTT. Combining the CDR3 with reference TRBV7-9 and TRBJ1-5 gives the whole variable domain DTGVSQNPRHKITKRGQNVTFRCDPISEHNRLYWYRQTLGQGPEFLTYFQNEAQLEKSRLLSDRFSAERPKGSFSTLEIQRTEQGDSAMYLCASSFPSGEGKHFGDGTRLSIL.

Concerning this clone: Other DNA sequences of this sample code for an identical CDR3. The chain couples TRBV30 to TRBJ1-3; D is undetermined. The CDR3 covers 12 residues. Germline values: CDR1 GTSNPN, CDR2 SVGIG (reference sequence). The V and J ends lost 2 bases and 4 bases respectively, with 6 bases between them. The CDR3 reads CAWSLAGNTIYF. The CDR3 DNA reads TGTGCCTGGAGTTTGGCAGGAAACACCATATATTTT.

The chain joins TRBV15 to TRBJ1-5; no reliable D call. V shed 0 bases and J shed 4 bases, with 7 bases lying between them. This CDR3 is 14 amino acids long. The germline CDR1 and CDR2 sequences are LNHNV and YYDKDF (reference sequence). Here the CDR3 DNA reads TGTGCCACCAGCAGAGATCTGGGGAATCAGCCCCAGCATTTT. It translates to CATSRDLGNQPQHF.

The chain recombines TRBV6-1 with TRBJ2-1; D unresolved. The CDR3 sequence is 15 residues long. Germline V gene sequence: CDR1 MNHNS, CDR2 SASEGT. The V gene lost 2 bases and the J gene lost 6 bases, with 14 bases spanning the gap. The CDR3 reads CASSEMVQSPNEQFF. DNA for the CDR3: TGTGCCAGCAGTGAAATGGTACAGTCACCCAATGAGCAGTTCTTC.

The chain has TRBV30 and TRBJ1-1, with unresolved D. Trimming left V 1 base short and J 4 bases short, with 10 bases between. CDR1 is GTSNPN and CDR2 is SVGIG in the germline V gene (reference sequence). The CDR3 has 13 residues. CDR3 region: CAWSATRATEAFF. The CDR3 nucleotides read TGTGCCTGGAGTGCCACTAGGGCCACTGAAGCTTTCTTT.

V usage is TRBV30 and J usage is TRBJ2-7; possible D gene TRBD1, 6 bases. The germline V gene has CDR1 GTSNPN and CDR2 SVGIG (reference sequence). Trimming took 3 bases from V and 2 from J, leaving 17 bases between them. The length of the CDR3 is 15 residues. CDR3 nucleotide sequence: TGTGCCTGGAGAGGCCAAGGCAGGGGAGCCTACGAGCAGTACTTC. Its translation: CAWRGQGRGAYEQYF.

This clone was counted between two and nine times. Here the CDR3 DNA reads TGCAGCGTTAGTCCCTACACTGAAGCTTTCTTT. Amino acid sequence: CSVSPYTEAFF. The chain links TRBV29-1 to TRBJ1-1; no firm D call. This CDR3 is 11 amino acids long. V was clipped by 5 bases and J by 3 bases, with 7 bases between them. The germline V gene has CDR1 SQVTM and CDR2 ANQGSEA.

This chain uses TRBV28 with TRBJ2-7; 8 bases match TRBD2. Germline lookup yields CDR1 MDHEN and CDR2 SYDVKM. V trimming: 10 bases; J trimming: 3 bases; junction bases outside the gene matches: 5. CDR3 length equals 12 residues. CDR3 residues: CATGGGVYEQYF. As DNA, the CDR3 is TGTGCCACCGGGGGGGGAGTCTACGAGCAGTACTTC.